This is a list of T cell receptor beta chains from one sample in a study of molecular identifiers for immune sequencing clone quantification. TCRdb reprocessed the PCR reads via MiXCR and lists one record per CDR3 protein. In the table there are 460,000 or so distinct CDR3 sequences, 20% to 25% of which are singletons. Sequenced input: naive CD8+ T cells from blood, with Jurkat cell RNA spiked in. The receptors stem from a human donor in good health. Some libraries in this study had Jurkat cell RNA spiked in. Each CDR3 is given with its conserved first and last residue. A D gene is named only where the DNA matches it firmly. Clone size is not always given. Where it is, it says once, few, many or a class for expanded clones.

cdr3_aa,cdr3_nt,v_call,d_call,j_call,clone_size
CATGGYQPQHF,TGTGCCACTGGGGGCTATCAGCCCCAGCATTTT,TRBV28,.,TRBJ1-5,many
CASSQDLTRTGDEQFF,TGCGCCAGCAGCCAAGATCTCACCAGGACAGGGGATGAGCAGTTCTTC,TRBV4-1,TRBD1,TRBJ2-1,.
CAISEVSGQGSYEQYF,TGTGCCATCAGTGAGGTGTCGGGACAGGGTTCCTACGAGCAGTACTTC,TRBV10-3,TRBD1,TRBJ2-7,few
CASSPWNGVDTQYF,TGCGCCAGCAGCCCCTGGAACGGGGTCGATACGCAGTATTTT,TRBV5-1,.,TRBJ2-3,many
CASSFGEADTIYF,TGTGCCAGCAGCTTCGGTGAAGCGGACACCATATATTTT,TRBV5-6,.,TRBJ1-3,many
CSANPDRDTTYEQYF,TGCAGTGCCAACCCCGACAGGGATACTACCTACGAGCAGTACTTC,TRBV20-1,TRBD1,TRBJ2-7,few
CASSDRESPSGQETQYF,TGTGCCAGCAGCGACAGGGAGTCCCCTAGCGGACAAGAGACCCAGTACTTC,TRBV28,.,TRBJ2-5,.
CASSSAGTGNKPQHF,TGTGCCAGCAGTTCCGCCGGGACAGGGAATAAGCCCCAGCATTTT,TRBV12-3/TRBV12-4,TRBD1,TRBJ1-5,.
CASSPPYSNQPQHF,TGTGCCAGCTCACCACCATATAGCAATCAGCCCCAGCATTTT,TRBV18,.,TRBJ1-5,many
CASSPRGTRTDTQYF,TGTGCCAGCAGCCCTAGGGGGACCCGCACAGATACGCAGTATTTT,TRBV3-1,.,TRBJ2-3,few
CASSRELAGVYEQYF,TGCGCCAGCAGCCGAGAACTAGCGGGAGTGTACGAGCAGTACTTC,TRBV4-3,TRBD2,TRBJ2-7,many
CASRDRVQPQHF,TGTGCCAGCAGGGACAGGGTCCAGCCCCAGCATTTT,TRBV6-1,TRBD1,TRBJ1-5,many
CASSLSGTSGRPQNEQFF,TGTGCCAGCAGCCTATCAGGGACTAGCGGGAGGCCGCAGAATGAGCAGTTCTTC,TRBV11-2,TRBD2,TRBJ2-1,few
CASSLLGGAWNEQFF,TGTGCCAGCAGTTTACTGGGGGGCGCATGGAATGAGCAGTTCTTC,TRBV27,.,TRBJ2-1,.
CASSHDPFETQYF,TGCGCCAGCAGCCATGATCCTTTTGAGACCCAGTACTTC,TRBV4-1,.,TRBJ2-5,.
CASSLDPTYEQYF,TGTGCCAGCAGCTTAGACCCCACCTACGAGCAGTACTTC,TRBV7-2,.,TRBJ2-7,many
CATDDTSRRTGELFF,TGTGCCACCGACGACACGTCCCGGCGAACCGGGGAGCTGTTTTTT,TRBV12-3/TRBV12-4,.,TRBJ2-2,few
CASSYSADSTDTQYF,TGTGCCAGCAGTTACTCGGCTGATAGTACAGATACGCAGTATTTT,TRBV6-5,.,TRBJ2-3,many
CASSLTGGGEPQHF,TGTGCCAGCAGCTTGACAGGGGGTGGTGAGCCCCAGCATTTT,TRBV9,TRBD1,TRBJ1-5,.
CASSIQVNTEAFF,TGTGCCAGTAGTATTCAGGTAAACACTGAAGCTTTCTTT,TRBV19,.,TRBJ1-1,few
CASSDPAGGYEQYF,TGTGCCAGCAGTGACCCGGCTGGAGGCTACGAGCAGTACTTC,TRBV7-9,.,TRBJ2-7,many
CSVEERVTGELFF,TGCAGCGTTGAAGAAAGGGTCACCGGGGAGCTGTTTTTT,TRBV29-1,.,TRBJ2-2,many
CASSWFAGYEQYF,TGTGCCAGCAGTTGGTTTGCCGGGTACGAGCAGTACTTC,TRBV6-2/TRBV6-3,.,TRBJ2-7,.
CASSWLSGPTDTQYF,TGTGCCAGCAGCTGGCTCAGCGGTCCCACAGATACGCAGTATTTT,TRBV7-9,.,TRBJ2-3,few
CASSGSGSEAFF,TGTGCCAGCAGTGGGTCAGGTTCTGAAGCTTTCTTT,TRBV12-3/TRBV12-4,.,TRBJ1-1,many
CASSLWAGPFNSPLHF,TGTGCCAGCAGTTTATGGGCGGGGCCGTTCAATTCACCCCTCCACTTT,TRBV12-3/TRBV12-4,.,TRBJ1-6,.
CSVQTLNTEAFF,TGCAGCGTGCAGACCCTAAACACTGAAGCTTTCTTT,TRBV29-1,.,TRBJ1-1,many
CASSLSGQSSYEQYF,TGTGCCAGCTCACTATCGGGACAGAGCTCCTACGAGCAGTACTTC,TRBV18,TRBD1,TRBJ2-7,.
CASSLAGQQETQYF,TGTGCCAGCAGCCTCGCGGGGCAGCAAGAGACCCAGTACTTC,TRBV28,.,TRBJ2-5,.
CASKGGYAGGRAGEQYF,TGTGCCAGCAAAGGGGGTTATGCCGGCGGGAGGGCCGGCGAGCAGTACTTC,TRBV21-1,.,TRBJ2-7,many
CASSDPTGKGLEQYF,TGTGCCAGCAGTGACCCCACCGGGAAGGGGCTCGAGCAGTACTTC,TRBV25-1,.,TRBJ2-7,many
CASRKSTGELFF,TGTGCCAGTAGGAAGAGCACCGGGGAGCTGTTTTTT,TRBV19,.,TRBJ2-2,.